The 19 T cell receptor beta chains below come from one sample, sequenced in a study of CD8+ T cells in alopecia areata. Sequencing relied on a cDNA template that was reverse transcribed from extracted RNA. Generated by immunoSEQ multiplex PCR, the TCRdb table keeps only in-frame clones and is missing some. Found here are approximately 280,000 clones, 58% of them singletons; the top ten hold about 1.7%. Described treatment: oral pan-JAK inhibitor, 5-10 mg twice daily. The sample in question was CD4+ T cells sorted from blood, obtained at week 24, from a patient treated with tofacitinib. Receptor source: a human donor with alopecia areata.

The chain couples TRBV29-1 to TRBJ1-1; TRBD1 is a possible D gene (6 bases). The V gene's germline CDR1 is SQVTM and CDR2 ANQGSEA. There are 13 residues in the CDR3. Trimming took off 3 bases at V and 4 bases at J, with 12 bases between the two ends. CDR3 protein: CSVDRTRGTEAFF. The DNA of the CDR3 is TGCAGCGTTGACCGAACCAGGGGCACTGAAGCTTTCTTT. The full variable domain, completed using reference TRBV29-1 and TRBJ1-1, is SAVISQKPSRDICQRGTSLTIQCQVDSQVTMMFWYRQQPGQSLTLIATANQGSEATYESGFVIDKFPISRPNLTFSTLTVSNMSPEDSSIYLCSVDRTRGTEAFFGQGTRLTVV.

The table lists this clone with a few counts. The CDR3 sequence is CASSLGNTGANVLTF. CDR3 nucleotides: TGTGCCAGCAGCTTAGGGAACACTGGGGCCAACGTCCTGACTTTC. The rearrangement joins TRBV11-2 to TRBJ2-6; D is ambiguous. CDR1 and CDR2 from the germline V gene are SGHAT and FQNNGV. The CDR3 totals 15 residues. V lost 1 base, J lost 2 bases, and 6 bases lay in between.

In regard to this clone: The junction does not match germline at one end; this may be a read error. V gene TRBV7-7 combines with J gene TRBJ2-5, with 7 bases that match TRBD2. The CDR3 extends over 14 amino acids. Germline V gene sequence: CDR1 SSHAT, CDR2 FNYEAQ (reference sequence). This CDR3 is CASSVRASGETQYF. Here the CDR3 DNA reads TGTGCTAGCAGCGTTAGGGCTAGCGGAGAGACCCAGTACTTC. The entire variable domain, with the rest obtained from reference TRBV7-7 and TRBJ2-5, is as follows: GAGVSQSPRYKVTKRGQDVTLRCDPISSHATLYWYQQALGQGPEFLTYFNYEAQPDKSGLPSDRFSAERPEGSISTLTIQRTEQRDSAMYRCASSVRASGETQYFGPGTRLLVL.

The sample holds a few counts of this clone. This chain joins TRBV14 and TRBJ1-1; no reliable D call. Germline V gene sequence: CDR1 SGHDN, CDR2 FVKESK. Trimming removed 1 base at V and 5 bases at J, with 11 bases between. CDR3 length: 14 amino acids. CDR3 residues: CASSQGGYPTEAFF. The CDR3 bases are TGTGCCAGCAGCCAAGGGGGATATCCTACTGAAGCTTTCTTT.

This chain connects TRBV11-2 to TRBJ2-1; D call uncertain. V was cut by 2 bases and J by 4 bases, with 9 bases left in between. Germline V lookup: CDR1 SGHAT, CDR2 FQNNGV. The length of the CDR3 is 14 residues. CDR3 nucleotides: TGTGCCAGCAGCTTAATAGGCTCTTACAATGAGCAGTTCTTC. Translating gives CASSLIGSYNEQFF.

The rearrangement joins TRBV18 to TRBJ2-3; TRBD2 is a possible D gene (6 bases). Trimming removed 2 bases from V and 1 base from J, with 10 bases in between. The CDR3 consists of 15 residues. CDR1 and CDR2 (germline): KGHSH, LQKENI. As DNA, the CDR3 is TGTGCCAGCTCACCAGGAGGGGATCGCACAGATACGCAGTATTTT. Its translation is CASSPGGDRTDTQYF.

V is TRBV6-5 and J is TRBJ2-2; TRBD1 is a possible D gene (6 bases). There are 14 residues in the CDR3. V was cut by 8 bases and J by 1 base, with 11 bases left in between. Germline CDR1 reads MNHEY; CDR2 reads SVGAGI. For the CDR3, the DNA is TGTGCCAGCCTCCGGACAGTGAACACCGGGGAGCTGTTTTTT. It is translated as CASLRTVNTGELFF.

This clone was picked up a small number of times. V usage is TRBV29-1 and J usage is TRBJ2-3; 12 bases map to TRBD2. The V gene end was trimmed by 3 bases and the J gene end by 4 bases; junction bases not matched to a gene: 11. Per germline, CDR1 SQVTM and CDR2 ANQGSEA. This CDR3 region has 17 residues. The CDR3 here is CSVDWGPSGGAADTQYF. For the CDR3, the DNA is TGCAGCGTTGATTGGGGACCTAGCGGGGGGGCAGCAGATACGCAGTATTTT.

As DNA, the CDR3 is TGCGCCAGCAGCCAAGTCCCGAAGCGGGGGGAGACCCAGTACTTC. Translated, it gives CASSQVPKRGETQYF. The rearrangement joins TRBV4-1 to TRBJ2-5, with 8 bases fitting TRBD2. CDR3 length equals 15 residues. Per germline, CDR1 MGHRA and CDR2 YSYEKL. The junction had 6 bases not matched to a gene; V was cut back by 1 base and J by 5 bases.

The CDR3 protein is CASSTGTSVTDTQYF. DNA of the CDR3: TGTGCCAGCAGCACCGGGACTAGCGTGACAGATACGCAGTATTTT. This rearrangement joins TRBV7-9 to TRBJ2-3, with 10 bases lining up with TRBD2. Trimming cost V 5 bases and J 3 bases; bases outside gene matches: 5. The CDR3 spans 15 residues. Germline V CDR1 and CDR2: SEHNR, FQNEAQ (reference sequence).

The chain links TRBV9 to TRBJ1-2; D is ambiguous. CDR1 is SGDLS, CDR2 YYNGEE, per germline. V lost 3 bases to trimming and J lost 2 bases, with 8 bases between them. The CDR3 has 13 amino acids. The CDR3 DNA follows: TGTGCCAGCAGCGATCCGGGAAACTATGGCTACACCTTC. This sequence encodes CASSDPGNYGYTF.

The genes are TRBV28 and TRBJ1-2, with 7 bases aligning to TRBD1. The trim removed 6 bases at V and 4 bases at J, leaving 8 bases unmatched. The CDR3 contains 14 residues. CDR1 is MDHEN, CDR2 SYDVKM, per germline. CDR3 sequence reads: CASRYPGQLYGYTF. CDR3 DNA: TGTGCCAGCAGGTACCCGGGACAGCTCTATGGCTACACCTTC.

The V call is TRBV25-1, the J call TRBJ2-2, with 8 bases matching TRBD2. Germline assignment: CDR1 MGHDK and CDR2 SYGVNS. The trim removed 8 bases at V and 4 bases at J, leaving 9 bases unmatched. The CDR3 is 15 amino acids. This CDR3 reads CASADRTSPTGELFF. CDR3 sequence (DNA): TGTGCCAGCGCCGATAGGACTAGCCCCACCGGGGAGCTGTTTTTT.

V and J are TRBV30 and TRBJ2-5, with D tentatively TRBD1 (5 bases). V was cut by 2 bases and J by 3 bases, with 10 bases left in between. CDR3 size: 13 residues. Germline V CDR1 and CDR2: GTSNPN, SVGIG (reference sequence). The CDR3 nucleotides are TGTGCCTGGAGTCTGGGGCCGGAAGAGACCCAGTACTTC. The encoded protein is CAWSLGPEETQYF.

The chain couples TRBV5-5 to TRBJ2-3; D unclear. The CDR3 has 14 residues. Trimming shortened V by 4 bases and J by 2 bases, and 11 bases separated the two germline ends. Germline V lookup: CDR1 SGHKS, CDR2 YYEKEE (reference sequence). CDR3 sequence (DNA): TGTGCCAGCAGCGTGGAAAGCCTCACAGATACGCAGTATTTT. Translating gives CASSVESLTDTQYF.

This sequence joins TRBV10-3 and TRBJ1-1; unclear D gene. The V end lost 3 bases, the J end lost 4 bases, and 9 bases lay between the germline ends. The CDR3 contains 13 residues. Per the germline V gene, CDR1 is ENHRY and CDR2 is SYGVKD. CDR3 DNA sequence: TGTGCCATCAGTGACGGGAGTCCCACTGAAGCTTTCTTT. Translated: CAISDGSPTEAFF.

As concerns this clone: Other DNA sequences in this sample translate to the same CDR3. V is TRBV5-1 and J is TRBJ1-5; D perhaps matches TRBD1 (6 bases). Germline V gene lookup returns CDR1 SGHRS and CDR2 YFSETQ. This CDR3 comprises 13 residues. V was cut by 2 bases and J by 5 bases, with 8 bases left in between. The CDR3 spells CASSLQGDQPQHF. The CDR3 region has the DNA TGCGCCAGCAGCTTACAGGGCGATCAGCCCCAGCATTTT.

This clone turned up a few times. V is TRBV6-6 and J is TRBJ1-6; 9 nucleotides match TRBD1. The CDR3 has 16 amino acids. CDR1 is MNHNY and CDR2 is SVGAGI in the germline V gene (reference sequence). Trimming removed 7 bases from V and 5 bases from J; junction bases left unmatched: 9. This chain's CDR3 is CASIPGQGRDNSPLHF. CDR3 bases: TGTGCCAGCATCCCGGGACAGGGCCGGGATAATTCACCCCTCCACTTT.

This chain uses TRBV6-6 with TRBJ2-5, with 11 positions matching TRBD2. The V and J ends lost 6 bases and 5 bases, in that order; junction bases with no gene match: 8. Germline V lookup: CDR1 MNHNY, CDR2 SVGAGI (reference sequence). This CDR3 has 15 amino acids. The CDR3 DNA follows: TGTGCCAGCAGGGCGCTAGCGGGGGGCGGGGAGACCCAGTACTTC. Encoded protein: CASRALAGGGETQYF.